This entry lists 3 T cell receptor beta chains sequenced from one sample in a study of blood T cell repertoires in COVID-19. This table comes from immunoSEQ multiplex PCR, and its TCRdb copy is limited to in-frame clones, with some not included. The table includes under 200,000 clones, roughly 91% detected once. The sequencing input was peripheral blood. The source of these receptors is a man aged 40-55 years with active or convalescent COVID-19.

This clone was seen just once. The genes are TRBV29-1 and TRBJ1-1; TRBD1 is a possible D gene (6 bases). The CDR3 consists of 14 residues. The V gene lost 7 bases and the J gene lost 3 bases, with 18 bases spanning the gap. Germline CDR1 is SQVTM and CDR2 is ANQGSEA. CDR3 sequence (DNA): TGCAGCGGTGGTTACAGGGTCCAGGACACTGAAGCTTTCTTT. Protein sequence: CSGGYRVQDTEAFF.

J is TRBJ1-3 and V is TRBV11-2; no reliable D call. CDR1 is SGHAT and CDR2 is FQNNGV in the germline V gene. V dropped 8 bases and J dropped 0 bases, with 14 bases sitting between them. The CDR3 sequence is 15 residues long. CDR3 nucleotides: TGTGCCAGCTTCTCTCCGGAGTACTCTGGAAACACCATATATTTT. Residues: CASFSPEYSGNTIYF.

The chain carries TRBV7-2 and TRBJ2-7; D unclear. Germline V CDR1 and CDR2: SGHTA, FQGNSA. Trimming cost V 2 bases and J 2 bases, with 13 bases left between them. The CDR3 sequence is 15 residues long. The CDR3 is CASSLSPVTAYEQYF. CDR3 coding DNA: TGTGCCAGCAGCTTATCCCCCGTGACTGCCTACGAGCAGTACTTC. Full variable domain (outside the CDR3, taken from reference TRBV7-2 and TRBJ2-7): GAGVSQSPSNKVTEKGKDVELRCDPISGHTALYWYRQSLGQGLEFLIYFQGNSAPDKSGLPSDRFSAERTGGSVSTLTIQRTQQEDSAVYLCASSLSPVTAYEQYFGPGTRLTVT.